One and the same sample provided the 29 T cell receptor beta chains below, sequenced in a study of blood T cell repertoires in COVID-19. Measured with immunoSEQ multiplex PCR; TCRdb has only the in-frame clones, and not every one. The sample includes hundreds of thousands of clones, 70% to 90% seen only once; the top ten take around 0.8%. The sequencing sample was made of peripheral blood. These TCRs come from a woman aged 25 to 39 with acute or convalescent COVID-19.

The J gene is TRBJ1-2, the V gene TRBV19; D uncertain. This CDR3 region has 12 residues. Germline-derived CDR1 and CDR2 are LNHDA and SQIVND (reference sequence). V was shortened by 10 bases and J by 7 bases, with 16 bases between the two germline ends. CDR3 in amino acids: CATTLGGLGYTF. The DNA of the CDR3 is TGTGCCACTACCCTCGGAGGTCTTGGCTACACCTTC.

The V gene is TRBV28, the J gene TRBJ1-1, with a weak D call TRBD1 (6 bases). Per the germline V gene, CDR1 is MDHEN and CDR2 is SYDVKM. Trimming shortened V by 1 base and J by 11 bases, and 17 bases separated the two germline ends. This CDR3 comprises 14 residues. The CDR3 is CASSLYGGLMTAFF. The CDR3 coding sequence is TGTGCCAGCAGTTTATACGGGGGGCTTATGACTGCTTTCTTT.

This rearrangement joins TRBV6-2 or TRBV6-3 to TRBJ2-5; 9 bases align to TRBD2. Losses at the gene ends were 5 bases for V and 0 bases for J; bases not matched to a gene: 7. CDR3 size: 16 residues. Germline V gives CDR1 MNHEY, CDR2 SVGEGT. The CDR3 loop reads CASSRPTSGYQETQYF. CDR3 in DNA: TGTGCCAGCAGTCGCCCGACTAGCGGCTACCAAGAGACCCAGTACTTC.

V and J are TRBV15 and TRBJ2-2; 7 bases align to TRBD2. Trimming at V came to 5 bases and at J to 10 bases, leaving 7 bases not matched to a gene. Germline CDR1 LNHNV, CDR2 YYDKDF (reference sequence). CDR3 length: 13 amino acids. CDR3 loop: CATSELAEEELFF. DNA of the CDR3: TGTGCCACCAGCGAGCTAGCGGAGGAGGAGCTGTTTTTT.

The rearrangement links TRBV7-2 to TRBJ2-1; 11 nucleotides match TRBD2. Germline V gene data show CDR1 as SGHTA and CDR2 as FQGNSA. The trim removed 3 bases at V and 7 bases at J, leaving 2 bases unmatched. CDR3 size: 14 residues. The CDR3 DNA follows: TGTGCCAGCAGCTTTACTAGCGGGAGTAATGAGCAGTTCTTC. Translation: CASSFTSGSNEQFF.

DNA of the CDR3: TGTGCCAGCAGTGGGCTCGTTGTGGGGGGGAGAGAGACCCAGTACTTC. It translates to CASSGLVVGGRETQYF. The chain links TRBV25-1 to TRBJ2-5, with TRBD2 identical over 7 bases. The germline gives CDR1 MGHDK, CDR2 SYGVNS. CDR3 length: 16 amino acids. V was pared by 4 bases and J by 4 bases, with 12 bases of the junction left unmatched. Combining the CDR3 with reference TRBV25-1 and TRBJ2-5 gives the whole variable domain EADIYQTPRYLVIGTGKKITLECSQTMGHDKMYWYQQDPGMELHLIHYSYGVNSTEKGDLSSESTVSRIRTEHFPLTLESARPSHTSQYLCASSGLVVGGRETQYFGPGTRLLVL.

This rearrangement joins TRBV4-3 to TRBJ1-3; D not resolved. V lost 0 bases and J 0 bases, leaving 9 bases between the germline ends. The CDR3 is 16 residues long. Germline values: CDR1 LGHNA, CDR2 YSLEER. CDR3 amino acids: CASSQDSRNSGNTIYF. The DNA of the CDR3 is TGCGCCAGCAGCCAAGACTCGCGCAACTCTGGAAACACCATATATTTT.

The V call is TRBV9, the J call TRBJ1-2; D unresolved. The CDR3 totals 16 residues. Trimming removed 0 bases from V and 8 bases from J, with 20 bases in between. The germline V gene has CDR1 SGDLS and CDR2 YYNGEE. This CDR3 is CASSVGTGNHMGGYTF. CDR3 in DNA: TGTGCCAGCAGCGTAGGGACCGGGAACCACATGGGAGGCTACACCTTC.

The J gene is TRBJ2-7, the V gene TRBV10-3; 8 positions agree with TRBD1. The V segment lost 6 bases and the J segment 7 bases; nucleotides outside the gene matches: 17. The CDR3 totals 16 residues. Germline loops: CDR1 ENHRY, CDR2 SYGVKD. As DNA, the CDR3 is TGTGCCATCAGCGGGTACCCAGGACAGGGTGAAAGAGAGCAGTACTTC. It codes for CAISGYPGQGEREQYF.

The chain combines TRBV5-1 with TRBJ2-2, with TRBD1 matching 11 bases. This CDR3 has 18 amino acids. Looked up from germline, CDR1 is SGHRS and CDR2 is YFSETQ. Losses at the gene ends were 1 base for V and 4 bases for J; bases not matched to a gene: 9. The chain's CDR3 is CASSLSWTGGLGTGELFF. CDR3 DNA: TGCGCCAGCAGCTTGAGTTGGACAGGGGGCTTGGGCACCGGGGAGCTGTTTTTT. Using reference TRBV5-1 and TRBJ2-2 for the parts outside the CDR3, the full variable domain is KAGVTQTPRYLIKTRGQQVTLSCSPISGHRSVSWYQQTPGQGLQFLFEYFSETQRNKGNFPGRFSGRQFSNSRSEMNVSTLELGDSALYLCASSLSWTGGLGTGELFFGEGSRLTVL.

The chain is built from TRBV7-9 and TRBJ2-3; 8 nucleotides agree with TRBD1. Germline CDR1 SEHNR, CDR2 FQNEAQ (reference sequence). The CDR3 covers 14 residues. J lost 3 bases, V lost 1 base, and 0 bases had no gene match. CDR3 nucleotides: TGTGCCAGCAGCTTAGGACAGGGGACAGATACGCAGTATTTT. This codes for CASSLGQGTDTQYF.

The rearrangement joins TRBV19 to TRBJ2-1; the match to TRBD2 covers 7 bases. Germline V gene sequence: CDR1 LNHDA, CDR2 SQIVND (reference sequence). CDR3 size: 14 residues. J lost 10 bases, V lost 6 bases, and 12 bases had no gene match. The chain's CDR3 is CASRIGGGAGEQFF. CDR3 DNA: TGTGCCAGTAGGATCGGGGGAGGGGCGGGCGAGCAGTTCTTC.

The rearrangement joins TRBV11-3 to TRBJ2-5; TRBD2 matches 10 bases. Looked up from germline, CDR1 is SGHNT and CDR2 is YENEEA. CDR3 length equals 14 residues. V lost 2 bases to trimming and J lost 5 bases; unmatched junction nucleotides: 2. Here the CDR3 reads CASSLLAGAETQYF. As DNA, the CDR3 is TGTGCCAGCAGCTTACTAGCGGGAGCTGAGACCCAGTACTTC.

This clone was observed once. The CDR3 DNA sequence: TGCAGCTCAATGGACAGGGTCGGGAACACTGAAGCTTTCTTT. Its protein product is CSSMDRVGNTEAFF. This chain joins TRBV29-1 and TRBJ1-1, with TRBD1 identical over 8 bases. Germline trimming cut 8 bases from V and 1 base from J; bases unmatched to any gene: 9. This CDR3 is built from 14 residues. The germline V gene has CDR1 SQVTM and CDR2 ANQGSEA.

The CDR3, as DNA: TGTGCCAGCAGTTTTAGGAGCACTGAAGCTTTCTTT. Translation: CASSFRSTEAFF. The rearrangement uses TRBV11-3 and TRBJ1-1; D is unclear. CDR3 length: 12 residues. The germline gives CDR1 SGHNT, CDR2 YENEEA. Between the trimmed V and J ends, which lost 6 bases and 4 bases, there was a span of 9 bases.

V and J are TRBV4-3 and TRBJ2-7; TRBD2 agrees at 10 bases. Germline V gene data show CDR1 as LGHNA and CDR2 as YSLEER. The CDR3 length is 15 residues. J gave up 5 bases and V 3 bases, and 7 bases lay outside the gene matches. The CDR3 nucleotides are TGCGCCAGCAGCCATACCGGGACTAGCGAGGACGAGCAGTACTTC. Amino acids: CASSHTGTSEDEQYF.

V is TRBV10-3 and J is TRBJ1-1, with D tentatively TRBD1 (6 bases). The germline V and J ends were trimmed by 3 bases and 1 base, with 6 bases remaining between them. In germline, CDR1 is ENHRY, CDR2 SYGVKD. This CDR3 region has 13 residues. The CDR3 region has the DNA TGTGCCATCAGTGAACAGGGGAACACTGAAGCTTTCTTT. Amino acid sequence: CAISEQGNTEAFF.

In DNA, the CDR3 is TGTGCCAGCAGCGAGGGACTTAAGTACGAGCAGTACTTC. Residues: CASSEGLKYEQYF. V gene TRBV9 combines with J gene TRBJ2-7, with a tentative D call TRBD2 (6 bases). Per the germline V gene, CDR1 is SGDLS and CDR2 is YYNGEE. The CDR3 is 13 residues long. The V end lost 3 bases, the J end lost 4 bases, and 11 bases lay between the germline ends.

V is TRBV10-1 and J is TRBJ2-7; D is possibly TRBD2 (6 bases). Germline V gene lookup returns CDR1 WNHNN and CDR2 SYGVQD (reference sequence). Trimming removed 0 bases at V and 3 bases at J, with 15 bases between. The CDR3 is made up of 16 amino acids. DNA for the CDR3: TGCGCCAGCAGTGAGTCGACCGGGAGAAGTGTCTACGAGCAGTACTTC. Protein product: CASSESTGRSVYEQYF.

The rearrangement joins TRBV7-3 to TRBJ2-7, with D perhaps matching TRBD1 (5 bases). Trimming shortened V by 5 bases and J by 1 base, and 15 bases separated the two germline ends. The germline CDR1 and CDR2 sequences are SGHTA and FQGTGA. The CDR3 contains 15 residues. The CDR3 coding sequence is TGTGCCAGCAGCCCACTCTTTAGGGGATCCTACGAGCAGTACTTC. Residues: CASSPLFRGSYEQYF.

This chain connects TRBV10-2 to TRBJ1-5; 10 bases match TRBD1. CDR1 is WSHSY, CDR2 SAAADI, per germline. V was pared by 7 bases and J by 7 bases, with 10 bases of the junction left unmatched. CDR3 length equals 15 residues. The chain's CDR3 is CASTSGTGVRQPQHF. CDR3 DNA sequence: TGCGCCAGCACTTCGGGGACAGGGGTCAGGCAGCCCCAGCATTTT.

This clone was seen only once. Other DNA sequences in the sample encode the same CDR3. The J gene is TRBJ1-1, the V gene TRBV19; possibly TRBD1 for D (6 bases). CDR1 LNHDA and CDR2 SQIVND come from the germline V gene (reference sequence). The ends were cut back, 0 bases at V and 1 base at J, with 6 bases in the middle. The CDR3 runs 14 residues. CDR3 region: CASSIDRGNTEAFF. DNA of the CDR3: TGTGCCAGTAGTATAGACAGGGGGAACACTGAAGCTTTCTTT. The variable domain in full, completed from reference TRBV19 and TRBJ1-1, reads DGGITQSPKYLFRKEGQNVTLSCEQNLNHDAMYWYRQDPGQGLRLIYYSQIVNDFQKGDIAEGYSVSREKKESFPLTVTSAQKNPTAFYLCASSIDRGNTEAFFGQGTRLTVV.

This clone was counted at least ten times. Written as DNA, the CDR3 is TGCGCCAGCAACCTCGAGGAGCGGGAGGCCAATGAGCAGTTCTTC. Translation: CASNLEEREANEQFF. V gene TRBV4-3 combines with J gene TRBJ2-1, with TRBD2 identical over 9 bases. V was pared by 7 bases and J by 6 bases, with 10 bases of the junction left unmatched. The CDR3 totals 15 residues. Per the germline V gene, CDR1 is LGHNA and CDR2 is YSLEER.

The rearrangement links TRBV6-5 to TRBJ1-4; 7 positions match TRBD1. Trimming cost V 5 bases and J 6 bases; bases outside gene matches: 9. The CDR3 has 15 residues. Germline V CDR1 and CDR2: MNHEY, SVGAGI. The DNA of the CDR3 is TGTGCCAGCAGTCCAGGGGGGATAATCTATGAAAAACTGTTTTTT. This gives the protein CASSPGGIIYEKLFF.

The chain recombines TRBV30 with TRBJ1-5; D is possibly TRBD1 (5 bases). The length of the CDR3 is 16 residues. Germline CDR1 and CDR2: GTSNPN and SVGIG (reference sequence). The germline V and J ends were trimmed by 2 bases and 6 bases, with 20 bases remaining between them. Written as DNA, the CDR3 is TGTGCCTGGAGTCAGTGGGGATTGGGGGGAGCTCAGCCCCAGCATTTT. This sequence encodes CAWSQWGLGGAQPQHF.

The chain is built from TRBV29-1 and TRBJ2-7, with D possibly matching TRBD1 (5 bases). V dropped 2 bases and J dropped 2 bases, with 7 bases sitting between them. The V gene's germline CDR1 is SQVTM and CDR2 ANQGSEA. The CDR3 sequence is 12 residues long. CDR3 residues: CSVEKGTYEQYF. CDR3 DNA: TGCAGCGTTGAAAAGGGGACCTACGAGCAGTACTTC.

This chain connects TRBV10-2 to TRBJ1-5, with 7 bases fitting TRBD1. Germline V gene lookup returns CDR1 WSHSY and CDR2 SAAADI. This CDR3 is 15 amino acids long. V was clipped by 3 bases and J by 0 bases; unmatched bases: 2. The CDR3 nucleotides read TGCGCCAGCAGTGACCGGGACAGTAGCAATCAGCCCCAGCATTTT. Amino acid sequence: CASSDRDSSNQPQHF.

V and J are TRBV19 and TRBJ2-1; perhaps TRBD2 as D (5 bases). The germline V and J ends were trimmed by 6 bases and 4 bases, with 16 bases remaining between them. From germline, CDR1 is LNHDA and CDR2 SQIVND (reference sequence). The CDR3 has 15 amino acids. DNA for the CDR3: TGTGCCAGTAGCCCGGGAACCCGAACTTACAATGAGCAGTTCTTC. Its translation is CASSPGTRTYNEQFF.

This clone was found once. V gene TRBV30 combines with J gene TRBJ2-7, with 11 bases that match TRBD2. V was clipped by 0 bases and J by 4 bases; unmatched bases: 2. The germline gives CDR1 GTSNPN, CDR2 SVGIG (reference sequence). This CDR3 has 14 residues. CDR3 coding DNA: TGTGCCTGGAGTGTAACTAGCGGGAGATACGAGCAGTACTTC. This sequence encodes CAWSVTSGRYEQYF. Looking up the rest from reference TRBV30 and TRBJ2-7 gives the full variable domain: SQTIHQWPATLVQPVGSPLSLECTVEGTSNPNLYWYRQAAGRGLQLLFYSVGIGQISSEVPQNLSASRPQDRQFILSSKKLLLSDSGFYLCAWSVTSGRYEQYFGPGTRLTVT.